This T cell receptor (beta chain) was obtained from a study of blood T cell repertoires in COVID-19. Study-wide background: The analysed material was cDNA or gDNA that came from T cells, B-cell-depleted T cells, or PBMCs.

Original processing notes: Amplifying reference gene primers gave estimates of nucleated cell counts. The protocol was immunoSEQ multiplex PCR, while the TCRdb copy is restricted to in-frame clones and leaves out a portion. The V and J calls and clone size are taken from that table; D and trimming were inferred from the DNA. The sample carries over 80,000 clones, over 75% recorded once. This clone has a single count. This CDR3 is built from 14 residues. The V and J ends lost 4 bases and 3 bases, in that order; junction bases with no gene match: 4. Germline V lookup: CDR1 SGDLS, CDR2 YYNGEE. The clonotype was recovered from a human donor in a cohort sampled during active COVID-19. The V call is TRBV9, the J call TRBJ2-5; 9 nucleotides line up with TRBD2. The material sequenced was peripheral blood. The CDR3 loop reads CASSKTSGEETQYF. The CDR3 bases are TGTGCCAGCAGCAAGACTAGCGGTGAAGAGACCCAGTACTTC.